A single sample gave rise to the 3 T cell receptor beta chains below, sequenced in a study of breast tumors, draining lymph nodes, adjacent tissues. The lymph nodes were axillary draining lymph nodes from breast cancer patients. Via MiXCR, TCRdb re-called the multiplex PCR reads, giving one row per CDR3 protein. The repertoire holds over 200,000 distinct CDR3 sequences, with less than 40% as singletons. Sequencing input: axillary lymph node tissue. Receptor source: a female donor with breast cancer. Some clones in this sample may be carry-over from other donors' samples.

This clonotype has only a few counts. Just one base apart from a much larger clone, this may be a read error. The chain uses TRBV7-3 and TRBJ2-5; 8 bases agree with TRBD2. The CDR3 is 15 amino acids. Germline V CDR1 and CDR2: SGHTA, FQGTGA. CDR3: CASSLASGRGETQHF. Written as DNA, the CDR3 is TGTGCCAGCAGCTTAGCCTCCGGGAGGGGGGAGACCCAGCACTTC.

The genes are TRBV6-5 and TRBJ2-1, with 7 nucleotides matching TRBD2. The germline V gene has CDR1 MNHEY and CDR2 SVGAGI. The CDR3 is 16 residues long. V shed 0 bases and J 4 bases; nucleotides not matched to a gene: 6. In DNA, the CDR3 is TGTGCCAGCAGTTACTCGGTGGGGGGAGGGTACAATGAGCAGTTCTTC. Protein: CASSYSVGGGYNEQFF.

To note about this clonotype: The CDR3 ends on some other residue instead of the conserved phenylalanine or tryptophan, so this is likely a read error. The limits of the CDR3 on the DNA are not certain, so only TCRdb's listed CDR3 is given. The chain employs TRBV7-2 and TRBJ1-6. The germline CDR1 and CDR2 sequences are SGHTA and FQGNSA. The CDR3 is 9 residues long, ends included. The CDR3 is CASRISPTS.